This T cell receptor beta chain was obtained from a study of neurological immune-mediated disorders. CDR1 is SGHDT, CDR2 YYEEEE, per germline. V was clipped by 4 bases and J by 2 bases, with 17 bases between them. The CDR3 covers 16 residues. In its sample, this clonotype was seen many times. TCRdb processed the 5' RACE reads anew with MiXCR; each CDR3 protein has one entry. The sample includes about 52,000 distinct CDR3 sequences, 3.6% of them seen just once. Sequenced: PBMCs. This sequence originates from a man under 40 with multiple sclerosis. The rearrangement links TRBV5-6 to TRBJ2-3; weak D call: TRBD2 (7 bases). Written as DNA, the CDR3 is TGTGCCAGCAGCACAACCGGCGGGGGCCCCACAGATACGCAGTATTTT. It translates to CASSTTGGGPTDTQYF.